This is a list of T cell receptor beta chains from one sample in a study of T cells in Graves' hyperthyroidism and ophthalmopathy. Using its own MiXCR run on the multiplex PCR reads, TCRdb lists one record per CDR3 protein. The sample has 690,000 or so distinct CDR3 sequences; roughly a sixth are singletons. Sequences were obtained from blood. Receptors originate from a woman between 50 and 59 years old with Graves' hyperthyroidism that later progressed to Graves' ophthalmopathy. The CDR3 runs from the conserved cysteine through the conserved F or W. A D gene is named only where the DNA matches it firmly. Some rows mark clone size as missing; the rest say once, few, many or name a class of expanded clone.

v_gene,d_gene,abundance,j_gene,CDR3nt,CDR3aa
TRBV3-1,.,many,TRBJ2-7,TGTGCCAGCAGCCAAGGCGGGGCCTACGAGCAGTACTTC,CASSQGGAYEQYF
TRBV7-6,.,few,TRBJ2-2,TGTGCCAGCAGCGTCACCGGGACGCACACCGGGGAGCTGTTTTTT,CASSVTGTHTGELFF
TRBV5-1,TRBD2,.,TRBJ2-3,TGCGCCAGCAGCTTAGCACCCGGGACTAGAGGGACGTCAGATACGCAGTATTTT,CASSLAPGTRGTSDTQYF
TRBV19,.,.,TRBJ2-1,TGTGCCAGTAGTATAGACCAGGGACGCCTTGGCAATGAGCAGTTCTTC,CASSIDQGRLGNEQFF
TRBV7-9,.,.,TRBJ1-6,TGTGCCAGCAGCGGTGAAAGGAGGGCCAATTCACCCCTCCACTTT,CASSGERRANSPLHF
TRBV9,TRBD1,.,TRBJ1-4,TGTGCCAGCAGCGTAGAGACGGGGACAGGGCCTGAAAAACTGTTTTTT,CASSVETGTGPEKLFF
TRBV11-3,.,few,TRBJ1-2,TGTGCCAGCAGCTTATGTGTCAGGGGTGTCCCTAACTATGGCTACACCTTC,CASSLCVRGVPNYGYTF
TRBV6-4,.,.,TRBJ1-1,TGTGCCAGCAGAACCGGGACCGACACTGAAGCTTTCTTT,CASRTGTDTEAFF
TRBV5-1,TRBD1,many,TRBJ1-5,TGCGCCAGCAGCTTACAGGGGGCAAGCAATCAGCCCCAGCATTTT,CASSLQGASNQPQHF
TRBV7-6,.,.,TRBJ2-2,TGTGCCAGCAGCCTCAGGACAGAACCGAACACCGGGGAGCTGTTTTTT,CASSLRTEPNTGELFF
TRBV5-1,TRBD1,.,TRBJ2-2,TGCGCCAGCAGCTTGGAGATTTACGGGACAGCGAACACCGGGGAGCTGTTTTTT,CASSLEIYGTANTGELFF
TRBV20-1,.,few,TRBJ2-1,TGCAGTGCCATTAGCACCACAGGGAAGAATGAGCAGTTCTTC,CSAISTTGKNEQFF
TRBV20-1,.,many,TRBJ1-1,TGCAGTGCTAGAAACAGGGTGGGGGTGAACACTGAAGCTTTCTTT,CSARNRVGVNTEAFF
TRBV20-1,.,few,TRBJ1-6,TGCAGTGCTAGGGATGGGATAACACCCCTCCACTTT,CSARDGITPLHF
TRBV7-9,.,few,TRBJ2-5,TGTGCCAGCAGCTTACACGGGACACCACAAGAGACCCAGTACTTC,CASSLHGTPQETQYF
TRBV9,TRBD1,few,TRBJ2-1,TGTGCCAGCAGCGTACGAGACAGGGAAAACAATGAGCAGTTCTTC,CASSVRDRENNEQFF
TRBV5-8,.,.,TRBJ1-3,TGTGCCAGCAGCCCCGAGTTGGTCACTGAATATTTT,CASSPELVTEYF
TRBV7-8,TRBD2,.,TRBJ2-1,TGTGCCAGCAGCTTAGCGGCCGGGAGGCACAATGAGCAGTTCTTC,CASSLAAGRHNEQFF
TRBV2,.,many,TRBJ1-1,TGTGCCAGCGCCCCAGGTTTTGGACAGCAACGGTTTGAAGCTTTCTTT,CASAPGFGQQRFEAFF
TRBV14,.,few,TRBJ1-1,TGTGCCAGCAGCCAAGTTTTCCCAGGGGCCTCGAACACTGAAGCTTTCTTT,CASSQVFPGASNTEAFF
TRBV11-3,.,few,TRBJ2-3,TGTGCCAGCAGCTTAGATGACACCCGCACAGATACGCAGTATTTT,CASSLDDTRTDTQYF
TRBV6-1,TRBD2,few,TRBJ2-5,TGTGCCAGCAATGTACTAGCGGGGGGACAGACCCAGTACTTC,CASNVLAGGQTQYF
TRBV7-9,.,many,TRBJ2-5,TGTGCCAGCAGCACGAGCCGGGACACTTACCAAGAGACCCAGTACTTC,CASSTSRDTYQETQYF
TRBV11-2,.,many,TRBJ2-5,TGTGCCAGCAGCTTAGGTCCGGGACAAAAGTACCAAGAGACCCAGTACTTC,CASSLGPGQKYQETQYF
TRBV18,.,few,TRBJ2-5,TGTGCCAGCTCACCAAGACCACAGGGGGGGGAGACCCAGTACTTC,CASSPRPQGGETQYF
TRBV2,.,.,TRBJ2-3,TGTGCCAGCGGGCCGGGGGCCAGAGGTACGCAGTATTTT,CASGPGARGTQYF
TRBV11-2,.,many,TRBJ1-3,TGTGCCAGCAGCTTAGTCGTTCGGGGTTTGGCTGGAAACACCATATATTTT,CASSLVVRGLAGNTIYF
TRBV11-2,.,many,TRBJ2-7,TGTGCCAGCAGCTTTGGGGAGAACTACGAGCAGTACTTC,CASSFGENYEQYF
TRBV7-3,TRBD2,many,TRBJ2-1,TGTGCCAGCAGCTCACTAGCGGGGGCAACTAATGAGCAGTTCTTC,CASSSLAGATNEQFF
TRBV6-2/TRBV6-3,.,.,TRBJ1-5,TGTGCCAGCAGTCCCGCAGGACTGAAAGGTCAGCCCCAGCATTTT,CASSPAGLKGQPQHF
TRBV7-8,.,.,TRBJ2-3,TGTGCCAGCAGCTTAGCGGCCAGGGAGATGGAGGATACGCAGTATTTT,CASSLAAREMEDTQYF
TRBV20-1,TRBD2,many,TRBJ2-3,TGCAGTGCTAAGGGGACTACCGGCACAGATACGCAGTATTTT,CSAKGTTGTDTQYF
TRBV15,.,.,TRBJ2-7,TGTGCCACCAGCAGAGAGGGGGACACGGACTCCTACGAGCAGTACTTC,CATSREGDTDSYEQYF
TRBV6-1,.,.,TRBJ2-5,TGTGCCAGCAGTGATTTCTCCCAGGGCCTCCAAGAGACCCAGTACTTC,CASSDFSQGLQETQYF
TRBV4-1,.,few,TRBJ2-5,TGCGCCAGCAGCCAAGTGCAGGTCGCAGAGACCCAGTACTTC,CASSQVQVAETQYF
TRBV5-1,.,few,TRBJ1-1,TGCGCCAGCAGCACCGGGACCCATGCTGAAGCTTTCTTT,CASSTGTHAEAFF
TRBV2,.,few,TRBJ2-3,TGTGCCAGCAGTGAATTTGCTGGGATGCCAGATACGCAGTATTTT,CASSEFAGMPDTQYF
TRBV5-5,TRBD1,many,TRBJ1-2,TGTGCCAGCAGCTTGGCCGGGACAGGGGTTAACTATGGCTACACCTTC,CASSLAGTGVNYGYTF
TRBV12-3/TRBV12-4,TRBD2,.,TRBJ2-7,TGTGCCAGCAGCCTCAGCGGGGGAATTTACGAGCAGTACTTC,CASSLSGGIYEQYF
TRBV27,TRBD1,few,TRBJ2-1,TGTGCCAGCAGTTTATTGGGGCAGGGGGCTTACAATGAGCAGTTCTTC,CASSLLGQGAYNEQFF
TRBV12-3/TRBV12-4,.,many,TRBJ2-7,TGTGCCAGCAGTTCGTACCCACTATACGCCTACGAGCAGTACTTC,CASSSYPLYAYEQYF
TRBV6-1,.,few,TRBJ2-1,TGTGCCAGCGTCTCCAGAGGCAGCGGGAATGAGCAGTTCTTC,CASVSRGSGNEQFF
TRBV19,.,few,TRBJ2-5,TGTGCCAGTAGTATAGATTCTGGGGCGCGGGAGACCCAGTACTTC,CASSIDSGARETQYF
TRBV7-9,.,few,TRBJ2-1,TGTGCCAGCAGCTTAGCTACGGGACTGGGGTTGGGCAATGAGCAGTTCTTC,CASSLATGLGLGNEQFF
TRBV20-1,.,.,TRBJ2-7,TGCAGTGCTAGTCTGAGGCAAGCCACCACTTCCTACGAGCAGTACTTC,CSASLRQATTSYEQYF
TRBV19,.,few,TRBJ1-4,TGTGCCAGTAGTATAGGGCGACAGGCTGAAAAACTGTTTTTT,CASSIGRQAEKLFF
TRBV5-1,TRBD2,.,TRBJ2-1,TGCGCCAGCAGCGGTGGACTAGCGGGGGGGGCTAATGAGCAGTTCTTC,CASSGGLAGGANEQFF
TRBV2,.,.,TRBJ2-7,TGTGCCAGCAGGGACCTGACAGTCTGCGAGCAGTACTTC,CASRDLTVCEQYF
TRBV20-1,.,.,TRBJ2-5,TGCAGTGCTGAGCTCGTCCAGGGGAACCAAGAGACCCAGTACTTC,CSAELVQGNQETQYF
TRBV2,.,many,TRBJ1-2,TGTGCCAGCAGGAAACAGGGAACTAACTATGGCTACACCTTC,CASRKQGTNYGYTF
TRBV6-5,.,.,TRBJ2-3,TGTGCCAGCAGTTACGAACGAGCTAGCACAGATACGCAGTATTTT,CASSYERASTDTQYF
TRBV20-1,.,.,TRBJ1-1,TGCAGTGCTAGAGGTCGGCGGTCTGAAGCTTTCTTT,CSARGRRSEAFF